Reported below is one T cell receptor (beta chain). Blood draws occurred at baseline, cycle 4 day 1, and cycle 7 day 1. The data were taken from a study of OX40 agonist ivuxolimab in advanced cancers. Study at large: Patients were dosed with the agonistic anti-OX40 (CD134) antibody ivuxolimab. Prior therapy, whether anti-PD-1, anti-PD-L1 or anti-CTLA-4, was allowed, and about 39% had some. Patients receiving dose escalation had hepatocellular carcinoma, melanoma, renal cell or head and neck cancer.

Only in-frame clones appear in the TCRdb table, and some are missing; sequencing was by immunoSEQ multiplex PCR. Counted here are about 18,000 clones, about 70% occurring once; the ten biggest clones make up 15% to 20%. Per the germline V gene, CDR1 is ENHRY and CDR2 is SYGVKD. CDR3 length equals 16 residues. The V end lost 2 bases, the J end lost 3 bases, and 11 bases lay between the germline ends. The TCR comes from an adult with an advanced solid tumor such as melanoma, head and neck, liver or kidney cancer. The specimen was CD4+ or CD8+ T cells sorted from blood, collected in a trial of the OX40 agonist ivuxolimab. The gene calls are TRBV10-3 and TRBJ2-6, with D tentatively TRBD1 or TRBD2 (6 bases each). The CDR3, as DNA: TGTGCCATCAGTGAGGAAGGGGGGCTTGGGGCCAACGTCCTGACTTTC. Its protein product is CAISEEGGLGANVLTF.